The 14 T cell receptor beta chains reported below all come from one sample, sequenced in a study of OX40 agonist ivuxolimab in advanced cancers. Produced via immunoSEQ multiplex PCR; TCRdb's table is partial and in-frame only. The sample has 55,000 to 65,000 clones, under 90% seen once. Here the sequenced sample was CD4+ or CD8+ T cells sorted from blood, taken in a trial of the OX40 agonist ivuxolimab. The receptors were gathered from an adult with an advanced solid tumor such as melanoma, head and neck, liver or kidney cancer.

This chain connects TRBV28 to TRBJ1-2, with a possible D match to TRBD1 (6 bases). Looked up from germline, CDR1 is MDHEN and CDR2 is SYDVKM. The CDR3 covers 12 residues. Trimming pared 3 bases from V and 8 bases from J, leaving 10 bases between. The CDR3 reads CASSLKGDGYTF. The CDR3 DNA reads as TGTGCCAGCAGTTTGAAGGGGGACGGCTACACCTTC.

This clone came up once. Sequence at one end of the junction differs from germline and may be a read error. Different DNA sequences within this sample yield the same CDR3. The gene calls are TRBV5-1 and TRBJ1-2; TRBD1 might be the D (6 bases). Per germline, CDR1 SGHRS and CDR2 YFSETQ. CDR3 length: 15 amino acids. The CDR3 DNA is TGCGCCAGCCGGACGGCCTCGGCGGGGGCTGGAGGCTATACCTTC. Protein: CASRTASAGAGGYTF. Supplemented by reference TRBV5-1 and TRBJ1-2, the full variable domain reads KAGVTQTPRYLIKTRGQQVTLSCSPISGHRSVSWYQQTPGQGLQFLFEYFSETQRNKGNFPGRFSGRQFSNSRSEMNVSTLELGDSALYLCASRTASAGAGGYTFGSGTRLTVV.

The chain links TRBV5-4 to TRBJ2-2; the D is unclear. Looked up from germline, CDR1 is SGHNT and CDR2 is YYREEE (reference sequence). The CDR3 length is 14 residues. V dropped 0 bases and J dropped 1 base, with 4 bases sitting between them. The CDR3 nucleotides read TGTGCCAGCAGCTTGGCAGTGAACACCGGGGAGCTGTTTTTT. Translation gives CASSLAVNTGELFF. The entire variable domain, with the rest obtained from reference TRBV5-4 and TRBJ2-2, is as follows: ETGVTQSPTHLIKTRGQQVTLRCSSQSGHNTVSWYQQALGQGPQFIFQYYREEENGRGNFPPRFSGLQFPNYSSELNVNALELDDSALYLCASSLAVNTGELFFGEGSRLTVL.

The rearrangement links TRBV7-2 to TRBJ2-3, with D tentatively TRBD1 or TRBD2 (6 bases each). This CDR3 region has 15 residues. The ends were cut back, 3 bases at V and 0 bases at J, with 10 bases in the middle. CDR1 and CDR2 from the germline V gene are SGHTA and FQGNSA. CDR3 region: CASSFTGTSTDTQYF. CDR3 bases: TGTGCCAGCAGCTTTACAGGGACTAGCACAGATACGCAGTATTTT.

The V and J genes are TRBV27 and TRBJ2-3, with 11 bases lining up with TRBD2. V dropped 6 bases and J dropped 3; count of bases not matched to a gene: 14. The CDR3 consists of 18 residues. Germline V gene lookup returns CDR1 MNHEY and CDR2 SMNVEV (reference sequence). For the CDR3, the DNA is TGTGCCAGCAGCCCTCCGTATAGCGGGAGGGCCGTTACAGATACGCAGTATTTT. Its translation: CASSPPYSGRAVTDTQYF.

The genes are TRBV7-6 and TRBJ1-3, with D possibly matching TRBD1 (6 bases). This CDR3 is 16 amino acids long. CDR1 and CDR2 from the germline V gene are SGHVS and FNYEAQ. V shed 6 bases and J shed 1 base, with 16 bases lying between them. The CDR3 protein is CASRSRGRGSGNTIYF. CDR3 coding DNA: TGTGCCAGCAGGTCTCGGGGCAGGGGATCTGGAAACACCATATATTTT.

V is TRBV7-9 and J is TRBJ2-7, with TRBD2 matching over 14 bases. This CDR3 has 16 amino acids. CDR1 is SEHNR and CDR2 is FQNEAQ in the germline V gene (reference sequence). Losses at the gene ends were 5 bases for V and 3 bases for J; bases not matched to a gene: 6. CDR3 amino acids: CASSGRTSGRFYEQYF. The DNA for the CDR3 is TGTGCCAGCAGCGGGCGGACTAGCGGGAGGTTCTACGAGCAGTACTTC. Drawing the rest from reference TRBV7-9 and TRBJ2-7, the complete variable domain is DTGVSQNPRHKITKRGQNVTFRCDPISEHNRLYWYRQTLGQGPEFLTYFQNEAQLEKSRLLSDRFSAERPKGSFSTLEIQRTEQGDSAMYLCASSGRTSGRFYEQYFGPGTRLTVT.

The DNA for the CDR3 is TGCGCCAGCAGCTTATCTAGCGGTAGCACAGATACGCAGTATTTT. Protein product: CASSLSSGSTDTQYF. This chain uses TRBV5-1 with TRBJ2-3; 7 positions agree with TRBD2. This CDR3 contains 15 residues. The V and J ends lost 2 bases and 0 bases, in that order; junction bases with no gene match: 3. In germline, CDR1 is SGHRS, CDR2 YFSETQ.

This clone is a singleton in its sample. The rearrangement links TRBV19 to TRBJ2-2, with D maybe TRBD1 (6 bases). V shed 5 bases and J shed 6 bases, with 13 bases lying between them. This CDR3 is 14 amino acids long. CDR1 is LNHDA, CDR2 SQIVND, per germline (reference sequence). CDR3 in amino acids: CASSSTGTPGELFF. In DNA form, the CDR3 reads TGTGCCAGTAGTTCAACCGGGACACCCGGGGAGCTGTTTTTT.

J is TRBJ2-3 and V is TRBV6-4, with 7 bases identical to TRBD2. CDR3 length: 20 amino acids. The germline CDR1 and CDR2 sequences are MRHNA and SNTAGT. The J segment lost 2 bases and the V segment lost 0 bases, leaving 17 bases of the junction unmatched. CDR3 loop: CASSDSLKYRAGDTTDTQYF. Written as DNA, the CDR3 is TGTGCCAGCAGTGACTCCCTAAAATACCGCGCGGGAGATACCACAGATACGCAGTATTTT.

The rearrangement uses TRBV5-1 and TRBJ1-4; TRBD1 agrees at 7 bases. The ends lost 4 bases at V and 2 bases at J; junction bases unmatched: 8. This CDR3 is 16 amino acids long. Germline CDR1 SGHRS, CDR2 YFSETQ. CDR3 DNA: TGCGCCAGCAGCGTGCAGACAGGGCCCACTAATGAAAAACTGTTTTTT. Translation gives CASSVQTGPTNEKLFF.

There are a few counts of this clone. The chain employs TRBV19 and TRBJ1-2, with D unresolved. Germline-derived CDR1 and CDR2 are LNHDA and SQIVND (reference sequence). With 3 bases removed from V and 5 bases from J, the gap between germline ends came to 4 bases. This CDR3 spans 11 amino acids. The CDR3 bases are TGTGCCAGTAGTATGGGTTATGGCTACACCTTC. It encodes CASSMGYGYTF.

The chain couples TRBV18 to TRBJ1-5; tentatively, D is TRBD1 (6 bases). This CDR3 comprises 15 residues. Germline V gives CDR1 KGHSH, CDR2 LQKENI. V was pared by 1 base and J by 6 bases, with 13 bases between. The CDR3 protein is CASSPQQGLGQPQHF. CDR3 DNA sequence: TGTGCCAGCTCACCACAACAGGGATTGGGTCAGCCCCAGCATTTT.

V and J are TRBV15 and TRBJ2-7, with 7 nucleotides matching TRBD1. The ends lost 5 bases at V and 3 bases at J; junction bases unmatched: 7. CDR3 length equals 14 residues. Germline CDR1 and CDR2: LNHNV and YYDKDF (reference sequence). CDR3 nucleotide sequence: TGTGCCACCAGCCCAGGGGGAAACGGCTACGAGCAGTACTTC. Translated: CATSPGGNGYEQYF.